This TCR beta chain was sequenced during a study of shared T cell receptors in the human thymus. Sequencing was performed with immunoSEQ multiplex PCR; in TCRdb, only in-frame clones are kept and a portion is missing. The table shows hundreds of thousands of clones, with roughly 90% occurring only once. This sample was shared with a second study, whose subject was human thymus T cells.

Specimen: thymocytes. This sequence originates from a boy less than two years old with a congenital heart defect.

The CDR3 spells CATFKPDRGRHGYTF. CDR3 in DNA: TGTGCCACCTTTAAACCAGACAGGGGGCGTCATGGCTACACCTTC. The rearrangement joins TRBV25-1 to TRBJ1-2; 10 bases fit TRBD1. Germline CDR1 is MGHDK and CDR2 is SYGVNS. The junction had 14 bases not matched to a gene; V was cut back by 10 bases and J by 6 bases. The CDR3 runs 15 residues.